These 11 T cell receptor beta chains share one sample of origin, sequenced in a study of T-cell reconstitution after alpha-beta-depleted transplantation in children. As it was prepared, the TCRbeta library received unique molecular identifiers. Each CDR3 protein is one row after TCRdb ran MiXCR on the PCR reads. Of 450,000 to 600,000 distinct CDR3 sequences in the sample, about an eighth were seen once. The sequencing here drew on PBMCs, mostly from graft donor cells, taken 360 days after TCRalphabeta/CD19-depleted stem cell transplant. Every receptor here comes from a male patient between 5 and 17 years old who had a stem cell transplant for acute myeloid leukemia, so the T cells may come from the graft donor.

The chain carries TRBV6-1 and TRBJ2-1; tentative D call: TRBD1 (5 bases). The CDR3 is 16 residues long. CDR1 and CDR2 from the germline V gene are MNHNS and SASEGT. V shed 5 bases and J shed 0 bases, with 14 bases lying between them. CDR3 DNA sequence: TGTGCCAGCAGTCGCCGACGACAGAGCTCCTACAATGAGCAGTTCTTC. It translates to CASSRRRQSSYNEQFF.

This clonotype was observed a few times. This chain links TRBV29-1 with TRBJ2-7; 9 bases line up with TRBD1. J was trimmed by 2 bases and V by 0 bases; bases with no gene match: 2. The CDR3 sequence is 14 residues long. The germline gives CDR1 SQVTM, CDR2 ANQGSEA. The CDR3 is CSVEEGDRAYEQYF. CDR3 DNA: TGCAGCGTTGAAGAAGGGGACAGGGCCTACGAGCAGTACTTC.

This clonotype was recorded a few times. This chain uses TRBV5-1 with TRBJ2-1, with 14 bases matching TRBD2. With V trimmed by 0 bases and J by 3 bases, 11 bases remained unmatched. CDR1 and CDR2 (germline): SGHRS, YFSETQ. The CDR3 has 20 residues. CDR3 DNA: TGCGCCAGCAGCTTGGTACCCAATCGACTAGCGGGAGGGGTCTACAATGAGCAGTTCTTC. This gives the protein CASSLVPNRLAGGVYNEQFF.

The V gene is TRBV27, the J gene TRBJ2-7; possible D gene TRBD1, 6 bases. This CDR3 has 14 residues. Germline CDR1 MNHEY, CDR2 SMNVEV (reference sequence). V lost 5 bases, J lost 0 bases, and 11 bases lay in between. This CDR3 reads CASSTRDNSYEQYF. The CDR3 DNA sequence: TGTGCCAGCAGTACCCGGGACAACTCCTACGAGCAGTACTTC.

This clonotype was detected many times. V usage is TRBV29-1 and J usage is TRBJ2-7; 15 bases align to TRBD2. CDR1 is SQVTM, CDR2 ANQGSEA, per germline. The CDR3 length is 16 residues. V lost 6 bases and J lost 0; bases outside the gene matches: 6. The CDR3 region has the DNA TGCAGCGTCGCCGGGACTAGCGGGAGGAACTCCTACGAGCAGTACTTC. Its protein product is CSVAGTSGRNSYEQYF.

In its sample, this clonotype was seen many times. The CDR3 region is CASRQGGTDTQYF. The CDR3 bases are TGTGCCAGCAGGCAGGGTGGGACAGATACGCAGTATTTT. The rearrangement uses TRBV28 and TRBJ2-3; a possible D gene is TRBD1 (5 bases). Germline-derived CDR1 and CDR2 are MDHEN and SYDVKM. V lost 6 bases and J lost 3, with 10 bases in between. The CDR3 length is 13 residues.

V and J are TRBV28 and TRBJ1-5, with a weak D call TRBD1 (5 bases). The germline V and J ends were trimmed by 1 base and 5 bases, with 15 bases remaining between them. The CDR3 is 16 residues long. Germline V lookup: CDR1 MDHEN, CDR2 SYDVKM. The CDR3 bases are TGTGCCAGCAGTTTATACGGCAGGGAAGCTCATCAGCCCCAGCATTTT. It codes for CASSLYGREAHQPQHF.

This clonotype was picked up a small number of times. The V and J genes are TRBV7-2 and TRBJ2-1; weak D call: TRBD2 (5 bases). CDR3 length equals 15 residues. Germline CDR1 and CDR2: SGHTA and FQGNSA. V dropped 4 bases and J dropped 4 bases, with 14 bases sitting between them. The CDR3 region is CASSSDLSKYNEQFF. CDR3 nucleotides: TGTGCCAGCAGCTCGGACTTATCCAAGTACAATGAGCAGTTCTTC. Based on the CDR3 plus reference TRBV7-2 and TRBJ2-1, the full variable domain is GAGVSQSPSNKVTEKGKDVELRCDPISGHTALYWYRQSLGQGLEFLIYFQGNSAPDKSGLPSDRFSAERTGGSVSTLTIQRTQQEDSAVYLCASSSDLSKYNEQFFGPGTRLTVL.

Details on this clonotype: This may be a read error: a much more frequent sequence differs by one nucleotide. The chain couples TRBV14 to TRBJ2-1; 14 bases are shared with TRBD2. The CDR3 has 16 residues. Unmatched junction bases numbered 7, after V lost 6 bases and J lost 6 bases. Per the germline V gene, CDR1 is SGHDN and CDR2 is FVKESK. In DNA form, the CDR3 reads TGTGCCAGCAGTCGGACTAGCGGGAGGTGGGTCAATGAGCAGTTCTTC. It specifies CASSRTSGRWVNEQFF.

V and J are TRBV5-4 and TRBJ2-3; D unresolved. This CDR3 comprises 13 residues. CDR1 is SGHNT, CDR2 YYREEE, per germline (reference sequence). Trimming stripped 3 bases from V and 4 bases from J, with 9 bases between. The CDR3 nucleotides are TGTGCCAGCAGCTCAACAATGGCAGATACGCAGTATTTT. Amino acids: CASSSTMADTQYF.

The sample holds a few counts of this clonotype. The V gene is TRBV29-1, the J gene TRBJ2-7, with 8 positions matching TRBD2. CDR1 SQVTM and CDR2 ANQGSEA come from the germline V gene. The ends lost 8 bases at V and 1 base at J; junction bases unmatched: 7. The CDR3 consists of 13 residues. The DNA of the CDR3 is TGCAGCACTCGCGGGGGGAGGTCCTACGAGCAGTACTTC. Translated: CSTRGGRSYEQYF.